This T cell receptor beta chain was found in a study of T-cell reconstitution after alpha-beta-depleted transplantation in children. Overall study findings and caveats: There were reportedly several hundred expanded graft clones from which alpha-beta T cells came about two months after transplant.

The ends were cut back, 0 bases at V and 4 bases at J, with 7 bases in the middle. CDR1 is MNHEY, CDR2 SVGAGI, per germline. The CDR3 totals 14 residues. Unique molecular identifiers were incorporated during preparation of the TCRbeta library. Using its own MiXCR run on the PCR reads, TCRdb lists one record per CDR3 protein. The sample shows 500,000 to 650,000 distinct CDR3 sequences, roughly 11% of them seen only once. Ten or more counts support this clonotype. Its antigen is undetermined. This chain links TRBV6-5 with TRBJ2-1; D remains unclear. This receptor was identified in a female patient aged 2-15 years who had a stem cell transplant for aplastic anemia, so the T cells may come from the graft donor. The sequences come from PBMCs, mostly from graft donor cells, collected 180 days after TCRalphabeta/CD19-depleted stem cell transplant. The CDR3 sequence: CASSYSPTYNEQFF. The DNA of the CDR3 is TGTGCCAGCAGTTACTCGCCAACTTACAATGAGCAGTTCTTC.